This T cell receptor (beta chain) was obtained from a study of shared clonotypes between healthy human individuals. Profiling relied on immunoSEQ multiplex PCR, and the TCRdb table lists in-frame clones only, not all of them. The table includes about 2.4 million clones, over 85% detected once. V was cut by 4 bases and J by 6 bases, with 20 bases left in between. CDR3 size: 16 residues. Germline V lookup: CDR1 SGHRS, CDR2 YFSETQ. What was sequenced was naive CD4+ T cells from PBMCs. Indicated subset: CD45RA+ positively selected. This rearrangement joins TRBV5-1 to TRBJ2-1; D possibly corresponds to TRBD2 (7 bases). The sequence came from a man between 18 and 29 years old in good health. Some clones in this sample may be carry-over from other donors' samples. The CDR3 spells CASSGRTGRGGNEQFF. Here the CDR3 DNA reads TGCGCCAGCAGCGGTCGAACAGGGAGGGGTGGCAATGAGCAGTTCTTC.